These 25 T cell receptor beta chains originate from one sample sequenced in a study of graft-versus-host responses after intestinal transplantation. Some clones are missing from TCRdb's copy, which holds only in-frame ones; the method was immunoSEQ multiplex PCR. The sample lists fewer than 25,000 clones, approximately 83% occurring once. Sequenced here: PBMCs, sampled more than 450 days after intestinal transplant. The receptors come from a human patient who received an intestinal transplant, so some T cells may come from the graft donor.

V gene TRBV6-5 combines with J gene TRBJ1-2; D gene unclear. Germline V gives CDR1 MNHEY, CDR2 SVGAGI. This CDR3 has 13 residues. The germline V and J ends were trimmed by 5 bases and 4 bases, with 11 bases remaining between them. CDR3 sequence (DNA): TGTGCCAGCAGTGAAATAGACTTCTATGGCTACACCTTC. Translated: CASSEIDFYGYTF.

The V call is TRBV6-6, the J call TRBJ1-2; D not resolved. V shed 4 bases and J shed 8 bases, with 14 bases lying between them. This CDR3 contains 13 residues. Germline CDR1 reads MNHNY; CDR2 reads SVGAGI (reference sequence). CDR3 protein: CASSSHSGVGYTF. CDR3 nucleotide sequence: TGTGCCAGCAGTTCTCATTCGGGCGTGGGCTACACCTTC.

CDR3 in DNA: TGCGCCAGCAGCCAAGACCCGGACAGCCCTAATGAAAAACTGTTTTTT. Protein sequence: CASSQDPDSPNEKLFF. The gene calls are TRBV4-1 and TRBJ1-4; D is possibly TRBD1 (6 bases). The CDR3 extends over 16 amino acids. Per germline, CDR1 MGHRA and CDR2 YSYEKL. V was pared by 0 bases and J by 3 bases, with 11 bases between.

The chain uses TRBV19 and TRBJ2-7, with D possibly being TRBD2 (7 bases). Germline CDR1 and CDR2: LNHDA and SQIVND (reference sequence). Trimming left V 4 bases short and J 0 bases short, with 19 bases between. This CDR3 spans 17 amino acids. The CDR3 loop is CASSTPQRGGNSYEQYF. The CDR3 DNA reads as TGTGCCAGTAGTACACCTCAAAGGGGGGGCAACTCCTACGAGCAGTACTTC.

The CDR3 is CASSTHSGSNEQYF. Here the CDR3 DNA reads TGTGCCAGCAGCACCCATAGCGGGAGTAACGAGCAGTACTTC. The chain couples TRBV7-3 to TRBJ2-7; TRBD2 aligns across 9 bases. Trimming took 5 bases from V and 5 from J; bases not matched to a gene: 7. CDR3 size: 14 residues. CDR1 is SGHTA and CDR2 is FQGTGA in the germline V gene. Full variable domain (outside the CDR3, taken from reference TRBV7-3 and TRBJ2-7): GAGVSQTPSNKVTEKGKYVELRCDPISGHTALYWYRQSLGQGPEFLIYFQGTGAADDSGLPNDRFFAVRPEGSVSTLKIQRTERGDSAVYLCASSTHSGSNEQYFGPGTRLTVT.

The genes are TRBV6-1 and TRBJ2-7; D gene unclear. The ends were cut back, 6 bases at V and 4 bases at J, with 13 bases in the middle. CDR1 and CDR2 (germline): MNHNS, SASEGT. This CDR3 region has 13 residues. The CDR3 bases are TGTGCCAGCAGCAGGACCCAGGTATACGAGCAGTACTTC. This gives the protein CASSRTQVYEQYF.

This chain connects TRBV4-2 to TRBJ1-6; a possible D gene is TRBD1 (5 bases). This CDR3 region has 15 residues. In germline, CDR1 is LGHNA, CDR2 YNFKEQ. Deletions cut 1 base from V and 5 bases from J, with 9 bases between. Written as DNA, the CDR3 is TGTGCCAGCAGCCAAGGTCTCAGGGATAATTCACCCCTCCACTTT. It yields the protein CASSQGLRDNSPLHF.

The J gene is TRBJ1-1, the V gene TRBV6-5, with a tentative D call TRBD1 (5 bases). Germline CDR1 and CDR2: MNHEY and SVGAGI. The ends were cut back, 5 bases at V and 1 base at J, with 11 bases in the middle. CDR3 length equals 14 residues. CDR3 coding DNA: TGTGCCAGCAGTCGGCAGGGAAGGAACACTGAAGCTTTCTTT. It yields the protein CASSRQGRNTEAFF.

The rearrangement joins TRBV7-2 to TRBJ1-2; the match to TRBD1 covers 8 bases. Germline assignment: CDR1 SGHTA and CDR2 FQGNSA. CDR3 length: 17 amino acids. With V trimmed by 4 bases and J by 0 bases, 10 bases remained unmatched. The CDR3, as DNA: TGTGCCAGCAGCTCCCGGGGACAGGTCCAAGCTAACTATGGCTACACCTTC. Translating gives CASSSRGQVQANYGYTF.

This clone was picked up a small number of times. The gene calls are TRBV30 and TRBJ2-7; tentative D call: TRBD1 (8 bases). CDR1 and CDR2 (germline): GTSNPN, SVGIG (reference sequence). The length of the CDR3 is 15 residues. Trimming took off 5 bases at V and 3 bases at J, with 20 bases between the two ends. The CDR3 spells CAWGEGTGRYYEQYF. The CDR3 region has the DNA TGTGCCTGGGGGGAGGGGACAGGCCGATACTACGAGCAGTACTTC.

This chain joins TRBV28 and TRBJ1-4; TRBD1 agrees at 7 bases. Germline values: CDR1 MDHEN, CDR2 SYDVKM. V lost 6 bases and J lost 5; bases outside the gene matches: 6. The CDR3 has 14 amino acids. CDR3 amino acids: CASRSGTVNEKLFF. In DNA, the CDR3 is TGTGCCAGCAGATCCGGGACAGTAAATGAAAAACTGTTTTTT. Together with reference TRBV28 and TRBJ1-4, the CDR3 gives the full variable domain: DVKVTQSSRYLVKRTGEKVFLECVQDMDHENMFWYRQDPGLGLRLIYFSYDVKMKEKGDIPEGYSVSREKKERFSLILESASTNQTSMYLCASRSGTVNEKLFFGSGTQLSVL.

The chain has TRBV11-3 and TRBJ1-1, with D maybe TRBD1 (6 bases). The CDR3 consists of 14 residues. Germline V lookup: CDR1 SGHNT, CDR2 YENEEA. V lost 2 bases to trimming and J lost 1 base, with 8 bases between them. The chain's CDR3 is CASSLQGQNTEAFF. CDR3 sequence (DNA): TGTGCCAGCAGCTTACAGGGACAGAACACTGAAGCTTTCTTT.

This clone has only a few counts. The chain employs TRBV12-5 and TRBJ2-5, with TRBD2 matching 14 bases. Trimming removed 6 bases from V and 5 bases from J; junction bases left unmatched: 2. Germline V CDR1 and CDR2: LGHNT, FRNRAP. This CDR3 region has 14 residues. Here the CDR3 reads CASGRTSGGETQYF. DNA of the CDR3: TGTGCTAGTGGCCGGACTAGCGGGGGGGAGACCCAGTACTTC.

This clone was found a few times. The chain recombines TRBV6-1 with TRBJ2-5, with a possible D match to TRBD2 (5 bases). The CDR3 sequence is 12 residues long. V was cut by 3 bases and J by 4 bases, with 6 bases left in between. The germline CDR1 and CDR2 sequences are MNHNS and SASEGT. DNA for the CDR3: TGTGCCAGCAGTGAGGGGAGAGAGACCCAGTACTTC. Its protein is CASSEGRETQYF.

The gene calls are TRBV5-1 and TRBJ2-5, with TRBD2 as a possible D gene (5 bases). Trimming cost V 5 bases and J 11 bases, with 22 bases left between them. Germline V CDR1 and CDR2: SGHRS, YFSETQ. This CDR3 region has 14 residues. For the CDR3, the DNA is TGCGCCAGCAGGTCGGCGGACCCGGGGAGTGGGCAGTACTTC. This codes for CASRSADPGSGQYF.

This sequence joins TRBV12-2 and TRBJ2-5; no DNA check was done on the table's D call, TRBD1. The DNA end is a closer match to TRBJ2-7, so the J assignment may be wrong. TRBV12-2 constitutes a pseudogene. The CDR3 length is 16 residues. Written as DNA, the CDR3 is TGTGCAAGTCGCTTAAGGCCAGGGGAAGTGGCCTACGAGCAGTACTTC. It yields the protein CASRLRPGEVAYEQYF.

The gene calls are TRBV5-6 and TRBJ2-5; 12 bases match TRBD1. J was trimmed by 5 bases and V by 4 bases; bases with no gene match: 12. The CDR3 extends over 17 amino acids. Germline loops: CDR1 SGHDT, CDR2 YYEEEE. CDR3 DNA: TGTGCCAGCAGCCCCAAGGCGGGACAGGGGGCGGGGGAGACCCAGTACTTC. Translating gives CASSPKAGQGAGETQYF. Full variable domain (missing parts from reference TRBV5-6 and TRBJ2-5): DAGVTQSPTHLIKTRGQQVTLRCSPKSGHDTVSWYQQALGQGPQFIFQYYEEEERQRGNFPDRFSGHQFPNYSSELNVNALLLGDSALYLCASSPKAGQGAGETQYFGPGTRLLVL.

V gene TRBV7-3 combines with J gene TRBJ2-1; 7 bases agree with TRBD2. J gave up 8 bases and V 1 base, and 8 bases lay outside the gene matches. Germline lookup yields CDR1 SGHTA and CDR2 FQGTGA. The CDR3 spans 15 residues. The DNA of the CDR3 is TGTGCCAGCAGCTTAAGCGGGAGCCCCTTATATGAGCAGTTCTTC. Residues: CASSLSGSPLYEQFF. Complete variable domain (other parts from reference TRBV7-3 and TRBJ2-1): GAGVSQTPSNKVTEKGKYVELRCDPISGHTALYWYRQSLGQGPEFLIYFQGTGAADDSGLPNDRFFAVRPEGSVSTLKIQRTERGDSAVYLCASSLSGSPLYEQFFGPGTRLTVL.

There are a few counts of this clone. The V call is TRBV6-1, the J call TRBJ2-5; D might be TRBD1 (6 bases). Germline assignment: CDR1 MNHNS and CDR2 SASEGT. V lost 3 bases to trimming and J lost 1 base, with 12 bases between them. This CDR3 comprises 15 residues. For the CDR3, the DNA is TGTGCCAGCAGTGACAGGGGTGTCCCCCAAGAGACCCAGTACTTC. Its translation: CASSDRGVPQETQYF.

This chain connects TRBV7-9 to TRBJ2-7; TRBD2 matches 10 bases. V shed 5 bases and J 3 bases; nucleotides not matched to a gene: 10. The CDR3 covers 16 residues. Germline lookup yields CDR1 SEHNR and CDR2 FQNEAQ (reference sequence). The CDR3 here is CASSPPTGTSVYEQYF. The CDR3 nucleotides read TGTGCCAGCAGCCCCCCAACCGGGACTAGCGTCTACGAGCAGTACTTC.

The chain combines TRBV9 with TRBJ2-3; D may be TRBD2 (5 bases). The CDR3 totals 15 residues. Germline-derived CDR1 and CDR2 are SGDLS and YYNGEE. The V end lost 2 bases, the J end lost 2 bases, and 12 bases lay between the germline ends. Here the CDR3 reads CASSVGGGNTDTQYF. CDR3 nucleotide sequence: TGTGCCAGCAGCGTCGGAGGTGGAAACACAGATACGCAGTATTTT.

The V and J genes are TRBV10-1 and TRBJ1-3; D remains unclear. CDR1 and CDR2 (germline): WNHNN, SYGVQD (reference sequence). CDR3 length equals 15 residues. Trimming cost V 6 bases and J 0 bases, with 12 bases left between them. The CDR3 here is CASRSDGNSGNTIYF. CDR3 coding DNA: TGCGCCAGCAGATCAGACGGTAACTCTGGAAACACCATATATTTT.

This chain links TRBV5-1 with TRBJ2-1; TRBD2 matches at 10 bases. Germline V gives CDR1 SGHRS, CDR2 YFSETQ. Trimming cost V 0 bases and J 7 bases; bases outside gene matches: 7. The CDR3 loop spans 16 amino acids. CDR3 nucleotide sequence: TGCGCCAGCAGCTTGGCGCCTAGCGGGAGTTTAAATGAGCAGTTCTTC. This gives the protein CASSLAPSGSLNEQFF.

In DNA form, the CDR3 reads TGTGCCAGTAGTATCGGAACAGCGGATGGGGTCTACGAGCAGTACTTC. It specifies CASSIGTADGVYEQYF. This chain connects TRBV19 to TRBJ2-7; D is possibly TRBD2 (5 bases). The CDR3 consists of 16 residues. Germline-derived CDR1 and CDR2 are LNHDA and SQIVND (reference sequence). Deletions cut 3 bases from V and 3 bases from J, with 18 bases between.

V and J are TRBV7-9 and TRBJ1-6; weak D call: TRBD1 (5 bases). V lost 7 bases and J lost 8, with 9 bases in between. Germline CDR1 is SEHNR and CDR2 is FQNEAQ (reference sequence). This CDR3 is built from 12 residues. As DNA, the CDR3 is TGTGCCAGCACCTGGGGGGATTCACCCCTCCACTTT. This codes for CASTWGDSPLHF.